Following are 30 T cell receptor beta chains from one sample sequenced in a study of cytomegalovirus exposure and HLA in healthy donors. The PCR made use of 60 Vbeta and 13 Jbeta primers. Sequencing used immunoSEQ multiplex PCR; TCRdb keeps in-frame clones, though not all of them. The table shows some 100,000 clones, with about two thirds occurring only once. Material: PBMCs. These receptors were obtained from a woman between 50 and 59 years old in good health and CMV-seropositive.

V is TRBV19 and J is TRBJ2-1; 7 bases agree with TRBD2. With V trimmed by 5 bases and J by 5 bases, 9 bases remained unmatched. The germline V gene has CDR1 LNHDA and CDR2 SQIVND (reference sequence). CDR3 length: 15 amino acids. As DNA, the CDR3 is TGTGCCAGTAGTCCCCCGGGGGGATGGAACAATGAGCAGTTCTTC. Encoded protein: CASSPPGGWNNEQFF.

The CDR3 DNA is TGTGCCAGCAGTCGCCGCAGGAACTACGAGCAGTACTTC. Translated: CASSRRRNYEQYF. This sequence joins TRBV6-5 and TRBJ2-7; D gene unclear. Trimming cost V 5 bases and J 3 bases, with 11 bases left between them. There are 13 residues in the CDR3. CDR1 MNHEY and CDR2 SVGAGI come from the germline V gene.

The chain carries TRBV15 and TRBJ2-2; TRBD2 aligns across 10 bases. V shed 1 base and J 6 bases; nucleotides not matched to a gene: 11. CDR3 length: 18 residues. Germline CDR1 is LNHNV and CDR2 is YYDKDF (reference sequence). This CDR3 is CATSRVGVAGGSAGELFF. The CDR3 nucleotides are TGTGCCACCAGCAGAGTAGGAGTAGCGGGAGGATCAGCCGGGGAGCTGTTTTTT.

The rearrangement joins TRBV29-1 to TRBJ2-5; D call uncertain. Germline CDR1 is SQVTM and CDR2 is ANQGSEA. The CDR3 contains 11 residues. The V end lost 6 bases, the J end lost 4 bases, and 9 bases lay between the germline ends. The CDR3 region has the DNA TGCAGCGTAAACACGTTAGAGACCCAGTACTTC. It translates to CSVNTLETQYF.

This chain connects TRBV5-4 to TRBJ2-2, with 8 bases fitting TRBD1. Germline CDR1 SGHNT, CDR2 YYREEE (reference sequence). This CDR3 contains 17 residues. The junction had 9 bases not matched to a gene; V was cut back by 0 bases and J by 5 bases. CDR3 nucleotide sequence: TGTGCCAGCAGCTTGGCCCTAGGACAGGGAAGGACCGGGGAGCTGTTTTTT. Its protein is CASSLALGQGRTGELFF.

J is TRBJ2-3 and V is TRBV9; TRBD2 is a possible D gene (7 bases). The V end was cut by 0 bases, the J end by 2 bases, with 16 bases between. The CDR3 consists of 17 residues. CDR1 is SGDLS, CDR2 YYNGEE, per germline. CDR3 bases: TGTGCCAGCAGCGTAGGGGGGGGCGGGAGCAACACAGATACGCAGTATTTT. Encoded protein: CASSVGGGGSNTDTQYF.

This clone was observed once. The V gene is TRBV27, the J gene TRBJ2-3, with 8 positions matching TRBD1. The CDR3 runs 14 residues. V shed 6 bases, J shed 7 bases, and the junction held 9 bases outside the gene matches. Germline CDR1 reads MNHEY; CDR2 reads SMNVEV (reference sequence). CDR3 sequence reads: CASSPGTGFYTQYF. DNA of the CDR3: TGTGCCAGCAGCCCGGGGACAGGATTTTATACGCAGTATTTT.

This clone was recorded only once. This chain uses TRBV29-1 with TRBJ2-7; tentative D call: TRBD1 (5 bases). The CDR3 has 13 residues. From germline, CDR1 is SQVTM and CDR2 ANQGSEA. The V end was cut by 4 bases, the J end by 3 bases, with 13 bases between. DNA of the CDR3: TGCAGCGTTGGCCTCAGGGAAAACTACGAGCAGTACTTC. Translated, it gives CSVGLRENYEQYF.

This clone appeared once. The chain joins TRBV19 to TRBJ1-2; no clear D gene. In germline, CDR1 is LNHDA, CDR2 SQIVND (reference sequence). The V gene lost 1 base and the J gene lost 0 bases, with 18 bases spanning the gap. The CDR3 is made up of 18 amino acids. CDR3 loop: CASSIVSESGGPNYGYTF. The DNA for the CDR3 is TGTGCCAGTAGTATAGTAAGTGAGTCTGGTGGGCCTAACTATGGCTACACCTTC.

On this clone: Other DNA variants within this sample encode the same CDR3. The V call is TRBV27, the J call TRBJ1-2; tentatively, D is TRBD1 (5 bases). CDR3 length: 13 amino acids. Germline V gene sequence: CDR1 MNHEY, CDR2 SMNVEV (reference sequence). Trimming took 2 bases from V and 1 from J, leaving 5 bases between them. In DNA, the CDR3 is TGTGCCAGCAGTTTACAGGGTAACTATGGCTACACCTTC. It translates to CASSLQGNYGYTF.

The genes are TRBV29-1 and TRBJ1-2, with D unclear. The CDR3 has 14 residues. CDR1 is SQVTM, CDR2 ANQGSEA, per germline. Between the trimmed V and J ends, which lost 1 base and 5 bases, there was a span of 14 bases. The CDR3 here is CSVEGGITIYGYTF. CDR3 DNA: TGCAGCGTTGAAGGTGGCATTACTATTTATGGCTACACCTTC.

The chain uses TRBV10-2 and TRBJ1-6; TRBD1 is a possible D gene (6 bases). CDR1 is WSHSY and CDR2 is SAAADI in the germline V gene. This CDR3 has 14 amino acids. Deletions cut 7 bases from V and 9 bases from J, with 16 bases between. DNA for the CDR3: TGCGCCAGCATTCCGACAGGAAGGGGTTCACCCCTCCACTTT. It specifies CASIPTGRGSPLHF.

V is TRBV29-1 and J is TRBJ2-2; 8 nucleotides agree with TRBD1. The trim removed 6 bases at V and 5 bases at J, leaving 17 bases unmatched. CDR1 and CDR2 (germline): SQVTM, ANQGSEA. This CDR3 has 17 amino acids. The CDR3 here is CSVPRGVQGAVTGELFF. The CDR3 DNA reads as TGCAGCGTCCCCCGGGGCGTTCAGGGGGCGGTTACCGGGGAGCTGTTTTTT.

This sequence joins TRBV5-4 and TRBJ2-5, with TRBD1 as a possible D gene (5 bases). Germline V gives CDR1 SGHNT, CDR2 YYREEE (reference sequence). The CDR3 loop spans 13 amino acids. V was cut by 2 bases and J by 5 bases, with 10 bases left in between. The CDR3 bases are TGTGCCAGCAGCTTCGGCAGGGTGGAGACCCAGTACTTC. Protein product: CASSFGRVETQYF.

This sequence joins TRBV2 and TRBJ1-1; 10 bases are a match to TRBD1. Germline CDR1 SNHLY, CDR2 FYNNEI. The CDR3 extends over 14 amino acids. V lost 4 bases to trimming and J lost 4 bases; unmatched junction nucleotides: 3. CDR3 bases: TGTGCCAGCAGTGTAGGGACAGGGGTCACTGAAGCTTTCTTT. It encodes CASSVGTGVTEAFF. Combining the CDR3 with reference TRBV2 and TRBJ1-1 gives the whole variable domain EPEVTQTPSHQVTQMGQEVILRCVPISNHLYFYWYRQILGQKVEFLVSFYNNEISEKSEIFDDQFSVERPDGSNFTLKIRSTKLEDSAMYFCASSVGTGVTEAFFGQGTRLTVV.

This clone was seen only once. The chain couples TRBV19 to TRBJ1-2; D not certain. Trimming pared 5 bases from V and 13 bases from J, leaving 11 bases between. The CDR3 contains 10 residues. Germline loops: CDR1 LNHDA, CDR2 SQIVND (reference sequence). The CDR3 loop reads CASSGLSTTF. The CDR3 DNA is TGTGCCAGTAGTGGACTGAGTACCACCTTC.

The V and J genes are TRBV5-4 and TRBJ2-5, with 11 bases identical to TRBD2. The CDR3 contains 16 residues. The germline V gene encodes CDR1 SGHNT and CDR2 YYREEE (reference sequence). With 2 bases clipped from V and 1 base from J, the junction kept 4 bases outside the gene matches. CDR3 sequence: CASSLGTSGFQETQYF. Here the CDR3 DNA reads TGTGCCAGCAGCTTAGGGACTAGCGGATTCCAAGAGACCCAGTACTTC. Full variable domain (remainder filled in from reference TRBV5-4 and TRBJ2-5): ETGVTQSPTHLIKTRGQQVTLRCSSQSGHNTVSWYQQALGQGPQFIFQYYREEENGRGNFPPRFSGLQFPNYSSELNVNALELDDSALYLCASSLGTSGFQETQYFGPGTRLLVL.

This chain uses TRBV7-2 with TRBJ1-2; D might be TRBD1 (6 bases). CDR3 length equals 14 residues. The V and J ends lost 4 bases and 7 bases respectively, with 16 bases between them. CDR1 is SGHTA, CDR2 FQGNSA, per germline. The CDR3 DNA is TGTGCCAGCAGCTCCCCAGGGGCGAGAGGTGGCTACACCTTC. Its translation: CASSSPGARGGYTF.

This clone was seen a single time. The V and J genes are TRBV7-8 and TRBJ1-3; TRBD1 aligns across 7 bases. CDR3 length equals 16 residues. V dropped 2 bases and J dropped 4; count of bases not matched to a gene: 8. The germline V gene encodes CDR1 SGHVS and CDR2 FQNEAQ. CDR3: CASSLIRGQSGNTIYF. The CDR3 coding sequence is TGTGCCAGCAGCTTAATTAGGGGGCAATCGGGAAACACCATATATTTT.

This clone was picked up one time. CDR3 sequence: CASSPTGDQPQHF. CDR3 nucleotide sequence: TGTGCCAGCAGCCCGACAGGGGATCAGCCCCAGCATTTT. The V call is TRBV6-1, the J call TRBJ1-5; the match to TRBD1 covers 8 bases. The CDR3 loop spans 13 amino acids. The trim removed 6 bases at V and 5 bases at J, leaving 3 bases unmatched. Germline lookup yields CDR1 MNHNS and CDR2 SASEGT.

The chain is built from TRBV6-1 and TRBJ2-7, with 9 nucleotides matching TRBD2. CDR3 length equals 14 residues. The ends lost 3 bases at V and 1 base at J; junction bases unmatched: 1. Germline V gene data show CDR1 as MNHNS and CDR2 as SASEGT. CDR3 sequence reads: CASSETSGSYEQYF. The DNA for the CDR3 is TGTGCCAGCAGTGAGACTAGCGGTTCCTACGAGCAGTACTTC.

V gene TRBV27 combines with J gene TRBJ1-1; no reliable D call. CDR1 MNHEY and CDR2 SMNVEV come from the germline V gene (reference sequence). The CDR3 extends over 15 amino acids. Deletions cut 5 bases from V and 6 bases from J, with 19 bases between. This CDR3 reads CASSPLTEIGAEAFF. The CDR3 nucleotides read TGTGCCAGCAGTCCACTAACGGAAATCGGGGCTGAAGCTTTCTTT.

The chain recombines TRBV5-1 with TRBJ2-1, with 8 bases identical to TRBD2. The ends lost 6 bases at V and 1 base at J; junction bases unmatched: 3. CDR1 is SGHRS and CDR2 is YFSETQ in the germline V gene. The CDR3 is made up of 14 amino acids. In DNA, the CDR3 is TGCGCCAGCAATGGCGGGAGGTCCTACAATGAGCAGTTCTTC. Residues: CASNGGRSYNEQFF.

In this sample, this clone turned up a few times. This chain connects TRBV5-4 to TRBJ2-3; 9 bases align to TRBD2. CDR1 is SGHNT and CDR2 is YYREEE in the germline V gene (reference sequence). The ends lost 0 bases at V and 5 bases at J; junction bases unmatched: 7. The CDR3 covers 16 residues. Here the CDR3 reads CASSLGAGGPGDTQYF. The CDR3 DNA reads TGTGCCAGCAGCTTGGGGGCGGGAGGGCCTGGAGATACGCAGTATTTT.

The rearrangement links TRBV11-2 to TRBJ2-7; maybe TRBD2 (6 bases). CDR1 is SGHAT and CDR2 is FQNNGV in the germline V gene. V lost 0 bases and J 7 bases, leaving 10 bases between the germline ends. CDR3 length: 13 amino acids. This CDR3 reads CASSLDRAGEQYF. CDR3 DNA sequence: TGTGCCAGCAGCTTAGATCGGGCGGGAGAGCAGTACTTC. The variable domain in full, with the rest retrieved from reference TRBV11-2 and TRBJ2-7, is EAGVAQSPRYKIIEKRQSVAFWCNPISGHATLYWYQQILGQGPKLLIQFQNNGVVDDSQLPKDRFSAERLKGVDSTLKIQPAKLEDSAVYLCASSLDRAGEQYFGPGTRLTVT.

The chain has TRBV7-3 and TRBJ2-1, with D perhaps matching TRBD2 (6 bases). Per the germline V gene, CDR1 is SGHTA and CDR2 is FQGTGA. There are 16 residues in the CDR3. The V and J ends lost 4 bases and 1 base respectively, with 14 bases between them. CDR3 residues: CASSSTWEASYNEQFF. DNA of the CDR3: TGTGCCAGCAGCTCAACGTGGGAGGCTTCCTACAATGAGCAGTTCTTC.

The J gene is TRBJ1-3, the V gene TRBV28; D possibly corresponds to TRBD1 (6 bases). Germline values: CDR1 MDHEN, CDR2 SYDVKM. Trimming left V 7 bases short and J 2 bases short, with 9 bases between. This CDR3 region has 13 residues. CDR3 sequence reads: CASNTGPGNTIYF. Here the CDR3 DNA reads TGTGCCAGCAATACAGGGCCTGGAAACACCATATATTTT.

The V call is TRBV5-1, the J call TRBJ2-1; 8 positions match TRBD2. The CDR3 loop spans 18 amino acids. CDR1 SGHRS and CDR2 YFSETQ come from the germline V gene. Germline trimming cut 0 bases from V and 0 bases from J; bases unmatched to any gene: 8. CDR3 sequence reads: CASSLEASGPFSYNEQFF. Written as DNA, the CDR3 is TGCGCCAGCAGCTTGGAGGCTAGCGGGCCCTTCTCCTACAATGAGCAGTTCTTC.

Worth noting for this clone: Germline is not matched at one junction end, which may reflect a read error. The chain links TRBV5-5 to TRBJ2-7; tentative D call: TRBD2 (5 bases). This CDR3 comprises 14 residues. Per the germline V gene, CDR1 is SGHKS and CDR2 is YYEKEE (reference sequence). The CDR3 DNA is TGTGCCAGCAGCCCGGGGATCCAGGCCTACGAGCAGCACTTC. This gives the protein CASSPGIQAYEQHF.

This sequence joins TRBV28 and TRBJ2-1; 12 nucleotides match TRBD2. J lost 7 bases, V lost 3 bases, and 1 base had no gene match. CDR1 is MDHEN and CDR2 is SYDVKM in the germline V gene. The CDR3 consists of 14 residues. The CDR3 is CASSFLAGGNEQFF. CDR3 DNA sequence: TGTGCCAGCAGTTTCCTAGCGGGGGGGAATGAGCAGTTCTTC.